This TCR beta chain is from a study of shared clonotypes between healthy human individuals. Germline-derived CDR1 and CDR2 are KGHSH and LQKENI. CDR3 size: 16 residues. Trimming removed 4 bases from V and 4 bases from J, with 20 bases in between. Assay: immunoSEQ multiplex PCR; the TCRdb copy retains only in-frame clones and omits some. Of some 790,000 clones in the sample, roughly 72% were seen once. This clone showed up many times. Sequenced material: memory CD4+ T cells sorted from blood. Specified subset: CD45RA-negative fraction. The receptor was isolated from a young woman in good health. The V call is TRBV18, the J call TRBJ2-7; D unresolved. In DNA form, the CDR3 reads TGTGCCAGCTCACGAGACCACTCGTACCGAGATTACGAGCAGTACTTC. The encoded protein is CASSRDHSYRDYEQYF.